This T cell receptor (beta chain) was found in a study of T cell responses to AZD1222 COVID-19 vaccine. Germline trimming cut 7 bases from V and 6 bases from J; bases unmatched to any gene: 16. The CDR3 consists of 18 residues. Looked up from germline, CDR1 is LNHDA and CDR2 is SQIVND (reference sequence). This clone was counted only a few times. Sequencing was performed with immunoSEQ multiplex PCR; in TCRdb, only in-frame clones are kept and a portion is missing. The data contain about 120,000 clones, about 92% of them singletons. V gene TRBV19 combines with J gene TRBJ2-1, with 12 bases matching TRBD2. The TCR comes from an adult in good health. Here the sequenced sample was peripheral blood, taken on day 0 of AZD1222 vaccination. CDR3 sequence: CASKRGLRLAGVGNEQFF. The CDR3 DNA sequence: TGTGCCAGTAAACGTGGGCTGAGACTAGCGGGAGTAGGCAATGAGCAGTTCTTC. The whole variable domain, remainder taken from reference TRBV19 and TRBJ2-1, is DGGITQSPKYLFRKEGQNVTLSCEQNLNHDAMYWYRQDPGQGLRLIYYSQIVNDFQKGDIAEGYSVSREKKESFPLTVTSAQKNPTAFYLCASKRGLRLAGVGNEQFFGPGTRLTVL.